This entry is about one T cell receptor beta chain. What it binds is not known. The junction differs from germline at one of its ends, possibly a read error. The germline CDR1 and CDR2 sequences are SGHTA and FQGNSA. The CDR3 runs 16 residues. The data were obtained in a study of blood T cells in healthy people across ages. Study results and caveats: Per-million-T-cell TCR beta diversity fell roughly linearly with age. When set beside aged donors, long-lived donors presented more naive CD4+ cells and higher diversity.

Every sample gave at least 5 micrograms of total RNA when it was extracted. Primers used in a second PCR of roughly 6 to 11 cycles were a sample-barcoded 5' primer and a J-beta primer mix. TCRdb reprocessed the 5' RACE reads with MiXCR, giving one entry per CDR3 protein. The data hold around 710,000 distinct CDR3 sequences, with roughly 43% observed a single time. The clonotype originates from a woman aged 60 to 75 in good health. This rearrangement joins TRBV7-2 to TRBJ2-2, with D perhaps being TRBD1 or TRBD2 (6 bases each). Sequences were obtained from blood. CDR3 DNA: TGTGCCAGCAGCTTCCTGGCGGGACACCCCACCAGGGAGCTGTTTTTT. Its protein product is CASSFLAGHPTRELFF. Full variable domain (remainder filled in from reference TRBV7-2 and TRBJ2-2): GAGVSQSPSNKVTEKGKDVELRCDPISGHTALYWYRQSLGQGLEFLIYFQGNSAPDKSGLPSDRFSAERTGGSVSTLTIQRTQQEDSAVYLCASSFLAGHPTRELFFGEGSRLTVL.